This TCR beta chain appears in the sequencing data of a study of blood T cell repertoires in COVID-19. Study in general: T cells, B-cell-depleted T cells, or PBMCs provided the cDNA or gDNA that served as material.

Germline values: CDR1 SEHNR, CDR2 FQNEAQ (reference sequence). V gave up 1 base and J gave up 11 bases, with 8 bases separating them. The CDR3 is 11 amino acids. TCRdb's table, derived via immunoSEQ multiplex PCR, lists solely in-frame clones and lacks some. The table records about 320,000 clones, roughly 85% of them present only once. Specimen: peripheral blood. The source of this sequence is a human donor in a cohort sampled during active COVID-19. The chain carries TRBV7-9 and TRBJ1-1; D is possibly TRBD1 (5 bases). The CDR3 DNA reads TGTGCCAGCAGCTTAGAGGGGTCGGCTTTCTTT. Translated, it gives CASSLEGSAFF. The variable domain in full, with the rest retrieved from reference TRBV7-9 and TRBJ1-1, is DTGVSQNPRHKITKRGQNVTFRCDPISEHNRLYWYRQTLGQGPEFLTYFQNEAQLEKSRLLSDRFSAERPKGSFSTLEIQRTEQGDSAMYLCASSLEGSAFFGQGTRLTVV.